The TCR beta chain described here comes from a study of blood T cell repertoires in COVID-19. About the study: COVID-19 samples collected from the United States, Italy and Spain covered acute and convalescent phases.

There are 16 residues in the CDR3. Germline CDR1 SNHLY, CDR2 FYNNEI. Trimming took 0 bases from V and 5 from J; bases not matched to a gene: 6. How the authors handled the data: Reference gene primer amplification gave estimated nucleated cell counts. Method: immunoSEQ multiplex PCR; TCRdb's copy keeps in-frame clones and lacks some. From that table come the V and J calls and clone size; the DNA was used to work out D and trimming. The repertoire holds 450,000 to 500,000 clones, with 87% as singletons. Participants' own reports of clinical history determined their cohort assignment. Two negative PCRs, clearance, or symptom resolution characterized the recovered Cohort 3 donors.

The receptor's source is a woman in her late teens or twenties who had recovered from COVID-19. The sequenced sample consisted of PBMCs or T cells enriched from blood (not recorded which). The V call is TRBV2, the J call TRBJ2-2; TRBD1 aligns across 7 bases. The CDR3 loop is CASSEARVQGTGELFF. CDR3 bases: TGTGCCAGCAGTGAAGCGAGAGTACAGGGGACCGGGGAGCTGTTTTTT.